One T cell receptor beta chain is described in this entry. Data came from immunoSEQ multiplex PCR; TCRdb stores just in-frame clones and leaves some out. The sample has around 65,000 clones; approximately 78% are singletons. V lost 5 bases and J lost 1; bases outside the gene matches: 5. In germline, CDR1 is SEHNR, CDR2 FQNEAQ (reference sequence). The CDR3 runs to 15 residues. This record comes from a study of blood T cell repertoires in COVID-19. Study overall: PBMCs, B-cell-depleted T cells, or T cells provided the cDNA or gDNA that made up the material.

The specimen was peripheral blood. The TCR comes from a man older than 75 with acute or convalescent COVID-19. This chain connects TRBV7-9 to TRBJ1-1; 9 nucleotides align to TRBD1. The CDR3 bases are TGTGCCAGCAGCCCGGGGACAGGGAAGAACACTGAAGCTTTCTTT. Translated, it gives CASSPGTGKNTEAFF. The variable domain in full, completed from reference TRBV7-9 and TRBJ1-1, reads DTGVSQNPRHKITKRGQNVTFRCDPISEHNRLYWYRQTLGQGPEFLTYFQNEAQLEKSRLLSDRFSAERPKGSFSTLEIQRTEQGDSAMYLCASSPGTGKNTEAFFGQGTRLTVV.